This T cell receptor (beta chain) was sequenced during a study of shared clonotypes between healthy human individuals. Libraries were prepared by immunoSEQ multiplex PCR; TCRdb keeps only in-frame clonotypes and omits some of them. The data hold 2 million to 3 million clones, with approximately 94% observed a single time. The sample comprised naive CD4+ T cells from PBMCs. Described subset: CD45RA+ positively selected. The TCR sequence derives from a man younger than 30 in good health. Some clones in this sample may be carry-over from other donors' samples.

For the CDR3, the DNA is TGTGCTAGTGGTTTGGCGCTGACTAGCGGGCGCGACAATGAGCAGTTCTTC. This codes for CASGLALTSGRDNEQFF. V is TRBV12-5 and J is TRBJ2-1; TRBD2 matches 10 bases. Germline lookup yields CDR1 LGHNT and CDR2 FRNRAP. Trimming cost V 1 base and J 5 bases; bases outside gene matches: 8. This CDR3 contains 17 residues.